Each of the 28 T cell receptor beta chains below was sequenced from the same sample in a study of cytomegalovirus exposure and HLA in healthy donors (dated by TCRdb to 2015 to 2018). The library was obtained by the immunoSEQ multiplex PCR assay. The multiplex PCR relied on a mix of 60 forward primers for TCR Vbeta segments and 13 reverse primers for TCR Jbeta segments. The source is immuneACCESS, and TCRdb retained only in-frame sequences with V and J called. Part of the clones is not carried over; for the studies checked, unresolved V genes explain less than half of this, and the remainder is unexplained. The sample table lists approximately 110,000 clones, 65% to 80% of them with a count of one. The leading ten clones occupy over 10% of the sample. Sequenced material: PBMCs. Every receptor here comes from a woman in her thirties or forties in good health and CMV-seropositive.

This rearrangement joins TRBV6-1 to TRBJ2-7, with a tentative D call TRBD2 (5 bases). The germline V and J ends were trimmed by 0 bases and 2 bases, with 11 bases remaining between them. The length of the CDR3 is 15 residues. Germline V CDR1 and CDR2: MNHNS, SASEGT. CDR3 region: CASSEAISVTYEQYF. As DNA, the CDR3 is TGTGCCAGCAGTGAAGCCATTAGCGTCACCTACGAGCAGTACTTC.

The V and J genes are TRBV19 and TRBJ2-5; 10 nucleotides align to TRBD2. The assigned J gene may be wrong: the sequence end matches TRBJ2-7 better. Germline V lookup: CDR1 LNHDA, CDR2 SQIVND (reference sequence). This CDR3 is 15 amino acids long. CDR3 bases: TGTGCCAGTAGTCATGGGCTAGCGGGGGACTACGAGCAGTACTTC. The encoded protein is CASSHGLAGDYEQYF.

The chain uses TRBV2 and TRBJ2-5, with 7 bases identical to TRBD2. With 2 bases clipped from V and 9 bases from J, the junction kept 9 bases outside the gene matches. CDR3 length equals 14 residues. From germline, CDR1 is SNHLY and CDR2 FYNNEI. CDR3 in amino acids: CASSERLPGGSQYF. For the CDR3, the DNA is TGTGCCAGCAGTGAAAGACTCCCGGGGGGTTCCCAGTACTTC.

This clone was observed a few times. V is TRBV6-1 and J is TRBJ2-2; maybe TRBD2 (6 bases). V was trimmed by 6 bases and J by 3 bases, leaving 11 bases between them. The CDR3 length is 14 residues. Germline V gene sequence: CDR1 MNHNS, CDR2 SASEGT. The CDR3 DNA follows: TGTGCCAGCAGGGAGGGACCTGACACCGGGGAGCTGTTTTTT. As protein: CASREGPDTGELFF.

CDR3 region: CASSSMGLEGNEQFF. The CDR3 DNA follows: TGTGCCAGCAGCTCGATGGGGCTAGAAGGCAATGAGCAGTTCTTC. V and J are TRBV7-9 and TRBJ2-1; the D gene is possibly TRBD1 (5 bases). Germline CDR1 SEHNR, CDR2 FQNEAQ (reference sequence). This CDR3 has 15 residues. Trimming took off 4 bases at V and 6 bases at J, with 16 bases between the two ends.

This chain links TRBV28 with TRBJ1-2; TRBD1 matches 10 bases. This CDR3 comprises 16 residues. The germline CDR1 and CDR2 sequences are MDHEN and SYDVKM. Trimming at V came to 6 bases and at J to 2 bases, leaving 9 bases not matched to a gene. This CDR3 reads CASSPFPGQGNYGYTF. CDR3 sequence (DNA): TGTGCCAGCAGCCCCTTCCCGGGACAGGGGAACTATGGCTACACCTTC.

The chain uses TRBV5-4 and TRBJ2-1; 13 nucleotides line up with TRBD2. The CDR3 contains 15 residues. The V gene's germline CDR1 is SGHNT and CDR2 YYREEE (reference sequence). The trim removed 4 bases at V and 7 bases at J, leaving 5 bases unmatched. The chain's CDR3 is CASSLGTSGVNEQFF. CDR3 nucleotide sequence: TGTGCCAGCAGCCTCGGGACTAGCGGGGTGAATGAGCAGTTCTTC. The entire variable domain, with the rest obtained from reference TRBV5-4 and TRBJ2-1, is as follows: ETGVTQSPTHLIKTRGQQVTLRCSSQSGHNTVSWYQQALGQGPQFIFQYYREEENGRGNFPPRFSGLQFPNYSSELNVNALELDDSALYLCASSLGTSGVNEQFFGPGTRLTVL.

J is TRBJ2-1 and V is TRBV28, with 8 nucleotides matching TRBD2. The CDR3 consists of 15 residues. Germline values: CDR1 MDHEN, CDR2 SYDVKM. The J segment lost 10 bases and the V segment lost 4 bases, leaving 12 bases of the junction unmatched. This CDR3 reads CASSSLGPGGREQFF. The CDR3 DNA follows: TGTGCCAGCAGTTCCCTCGGACCGGGCGGGAGGGAGCAGTTCTTC.

The chain couples TRBV29-1 to TRBJ2-5; 7 positions match TRBD2. The DNA end is a closer match to TRBJ2-7, so the J assignment may be wrong. There are 14 residues in the CDR3. Germline values: CDR1 SQVTM, CDR2 ANQGSEA. This CDR3 reads CSVEEAGVEHEQYF. As DNA, the CDR3 is TGCAGCGTTGAGGAGGCGGGAGTCGAACACGAGCAGTACTTC.

The rearrangement uses TRBV28 and TRBJ2-3, with TRBD2 matching over 13 bases. CDR3 size: 18 residues. V lost 3 bases and J lost 5; bases outside the gene matches: 11. Germline loops: CDR1 MDHEN, CDR2 SYDVKM. For the CDR3, the DNA is TGTGCCAGCAGTTTCACAAGACTAGCGGGAGGCTCCGGAGATACGCAGTATTTT. The encoded protein is CASSFTRLAGGSGDTQYF.

This rearrangement joins TRBV5-1 to TRBJ2-1; TRBD1 is a possible D gene (5 bases). The germline CDR1 and CDR2 sequences are SGHRS and YFSETQ. CDR3 size: 13 residues. Deletions cut 4 bases from V and 1 base from J, with 6 bases between. CDR3 in amino acids: CASSQGSYNEQFF. The DNA for the CDR3 is TGCGCCAGCAGCCAGGGTTCCTACAATGAGCAGTTCTTC.

This clone has a handful of counts. The rearrangement links TRBV6-6 to TRBJ2-6, with D possibly matching TRBD2 (5 bases). Germline V gives CDR1 MNHNY, CDR2 SVGAGI (reference sequence). There are 14 residues in the CDR3. Trimming took 5 bases from V and 4 from J, leaving 9 bases between them. The CDR3 sequence is CASSPRGGANVLTF. The CDR3 DNA reads as TGTGCCAGCAGTCCCCGGGGAGGGGCCAACGTCCTGACTTTC.

This clone was seen only once. The rearrangement links TRBV19 to TRBJ1-2, with no clear D. Trimming pared 1 base from V and 0 bases from J, leaving 9 bases between. The CDR3 loop spans 15 amino acids. Germline V CDR1 and CDR2: LNHDA, SQIVND (reference sequence). CDR3 DNA sequence: TGTGCCAGTAGTATAGCGGGAACGACTAACTATGGCTACACCTTC. This translates into CASSIAGTTNYGYTF.

This chain connects TRBV7-8 to TRBJ1-5; 10 bases agree with TRBD1. Germline V gene data show CDR1 as SGHVS and CDR2 as FQNEAQ. The CDR3 has 15 residues. V gave up 5 bases and J gave up 5 bases; unmatched junction bases: 6. CDR3 bases: TGTGCCAGCAGCAGGGACAGGGGAGGAGATCAGCCCCAGCATTTT. Protein product: CASSRDRGGDQPQHF.

V and J are TRBV5-4 and TRBJ2-1, with 8 positions matching TRBD2. Germline CDR1 and CDR2: SGHNT and YYREEE (reference sequence). The CDR3 is 17 residues long. Trimming cost V 3 bases and J 7 bases; bases outside gene matches: 15. The CDR3 nucleotides read TGTGCCAGCAGCTCTCGTCGAAGTAGCGGGGTTCCGAATGAGCAGTTCTTC. Translating gives CASSSRRSSGVPNEQFF.

The genes are TRBV7-8 and TRBJ2-7; TRBD2 matches 9 bases. The CDR3 has 14 residues. The germline V gene encodes CDR1 SGHVS and CDR2 FQNEAQ. J gave up 6 bases and V 4 bases, and 7 bases lay outside the gene matches. CDR3 in amino acids: CASSSLAGVGEQYF. The DNA of the CDR3 is TGTGCCAGCAGCTCATTAGCGGGAGTCGGCGAGCAGTACTTC.

In this sample, this clone turned up once. The V gene is TRBV5-1, the J gene TRBJ2-7; a possible D gene is TRBD1 (6 bases). The V gene's germline CDR1 is SGHRS and CDR2 YFSETQ. The CDR3 length is 15 residues. Trimming stripped 4 bases from V and 2 bases from J, with 16 bases between. The CDR3, as DNA: TGCGCCAGCAGCCCCTCCGGGACAAAACCCTACGAGCAGTACTTC. This gives the protein CASSPSGTKPYEQYF.

This chain links TRBV19 with TRBJ1-2; D is uncertain. This CDR3 comprises 16 residues. V was pared by 7 bases and J by 4 bases, with 22 bases between. Germline V lookup: CDR1 LNHDA, CDR2 SQIVND (reference sequence). CDR3 DNA: TGTGCCAGTATTCCAACTTCGATATCGCGGGGCTATGGCTACACCTTC. Amino acid sequence: CASIPTSISRGYGYTF. The entire variable domain, with the rest obtained from reference TRBV19 and TRBJ1-2, is as follows: DGGITQSPKYLFRKEGQNVTLSCEQNLNHDAMYWYRQDPGQGLRLIYYSQIVNDFQKGDIAEGYSVSREKKESFPLTVTSAQKNPTAFYLCASIPTSISRGYGYTFGSGTRLTVV.

V usage is TRBV9 and J usage is TRBJ2-5; 9 nucleotides align to TRBD2. Germline CDR1 and CDR2: SGDLS and YYNGEE. The junction had 14 bases not matched to a gene; V was cut back by 2 bases and J by 3 bases. The CDR3 totals 18 residues. The CDR3 nucleotides read TGTGCCAGCAGCGTCCATACGGGCGGTGCGGGAGGGGAAGAGACCCAGTACTTC. Protein product: CASSVHTGGAGGEETQYF.

The CDR3 DNA reads TGTGCCAGCAGAAACTTGGGGGCGTATGGCTACACCTTC. Translated, it gives CASRNLGAYGYTF. The rearrangement joins TRBV6-5 to TRBJ1-2; maybe TRBD1 (6 bases). The CDR3 has 13 amino acids. The V gene lost 6 bases and the J gene lost 5 bases, with 13 bases spanning the gap. Germline V gives CDR1 MNHEY, CDR2 SVGAGI.

The CDR3 is CASSLNRGKGSPLHF. CDR3 in DNA: TGTGCCAGCAGTTTAAATCGGGGGAAGGGATCACCCCTCCACTTT. The V gene is TRBV28, the J gene TRBJ1-6; a possible D gene is TRBD1 (5 bases). Per germline, CDR1 MDHEN and CDR2 SYDVKM. The V end lost 2 bases, the J end lost 10 bases, and 15 bases lay between the germline ends. The CDR3 extends over 15 amino acids.

The chain is built from TRBV14 and TRBJ1-2; no reliable D call. The CDR3 spans 13 residues. The V end was cut by 5 bases, the J end by 0 bases, with 7 bases between. Germline V gene sequence: CDR1 SGHDN, CDR2 FVKESK. CDR3: CASSVLSNYGYTF. The DNA of the CDR3 is TGTGCCAGCAGCGTCCTGTCTAACTATGGCTACACCTTC.

This clone was recorded once. The genes are TRBV5-1 and TRBJ1-2; D unresolved. Germline lookup yields CDR1 SGHRS and CDR2 YFSETQ. This CDR3 is 13 amino acids long. The V end was cut by 2 bases, the J end by 2 bases, with 7 bases between. CDR3 sequence (DNA): TGCGCCAGCAGCTTCGAGGTAAACTATGGCTACACCTTC. Amino acid sequence: CASSFEVNYGYTF.

This chain links TRBV4-2 with TRBJ1-3; D remains ambiguous. The germline gives CDR1 LGHNA, CDR2 YNFKEQ. This CDR3 is built from 17 residues. Trimming shortened V by 3 bases and J by 1 base, and 16 bases separated the two germline ends. The CDR3 loop reads CASSQSHAGRSGNTIYF. DNA for the CDR3: TGTGCCAGCAGCCAGTCTCACGCTGGGAGGTCTGGAAACACCATATATTTT.

Ten or more counts support this clone. This chain links TRBV4-1 with TRBJ1-5; D remains unclear. V shed 0 bases and J shed 0 bases, with 9 bases lying between them. CDR3 length equals 16 residues. CDR1 is MGHRA and CDR2 is YSYEKL in the germline V gene. The DNA for the CDR3 is TGCGCCAGCAGCCAAGAGATCTCCGGTAGCAATCAGCCCCAGCATTTT. Amino acids: CASSQEISGSNQPQHF.

This rearrangement joins TRBV10-3 to TRBJ2-7; 7 bases fit TRBD2. Trimming took 0 bases from V and 3 from J; bases not matched to a gene: 5. CDR3 length: 15 amino acids. The V gene's germline CDR1 is ENHRY and CDR2 SYGVKD. CDR3 amino acids: CAISESRRDYYEQYF. CDR3 nucleotides: TGTGCCATCAGTGAGTCGAGGCGGGACTACTACGAGCAGTACTTC.

Worth noting for this clone: A far larger clone differs by one base, so this is likely a read error. The sample holds other DNA sequences that translate to the same CDR3. The V gene is TRBV4-1, the J gene TRBJ2-3, with D maybe TRBD2 (6 bases). CDR3 length equals 15 residues. The germline V gene has CDR1 MGHRA and CDR2 YSYEKL. V gave up 5 bases and J gave up 3 bases, with 15 bases separating them. CDR3 sequence: CASSLSGVMTDTQYF. The CDR3 DNA sequence: TGCGCCAGCAGCTTGTCGGGAGTAATGACAGATACGCAGTATTTT.

The chain combines TRBV27 with TRBJ2-2; the D gene is possibly TRBD1 (6 bases). The germline gives CDR1 MNHEY, CDR2 SMNVEV (reference sequence). Trimming stripped 1 base from V and 5 bases from J, with 11 bases between. The length of the CDR3 is 15 residues. The CDR3 spells CASSLYRGGTGELFF. The CDR3 nucleotides read TGTGCCAGCAGTTTATACAGAGGGGGAACCGGGGAGCTGTTTTTT.